A single sample is the source of the 30 T cell receptor beta chains below, sequenced in a study of CD8+CD57+ T cells in acquired aplastic anemia. TCR beta VDJ and CDR3 were profiled, and genomic DNA was the template. One entry per CDR3 protein, called by TCRdb with MiXCR from the reads. The sample includes approximately 81,000 distinct CDR3 sequences, under 50% of them seen just once. The sequenced sample consisted of sorted CD4+, CD8+, or CD8+CD57+ T cells (not recorded which) from PBMCs. These TCRs come from a human donor in good health, serving as a control.

This chain uses TRBV15 with TRBJ2-7; D possibly uses TRBD1 or TRBD2 (5 bases each). V lost 3 bases and J lost 0, with 9 bases in between. This CDR3 has 14 amino acids. CDR1 and CDR2 (germline): LNHNV, YYDKDF (reference sequence). As DNA, the CDR3 is TGTGCCACCAGCAGGGGGACGGACTCCTACGAGCAGTACTTC. This gives the protein CATSRGTDSYEQYF.

This clonotype came up a few times. The rearrangement joins TRBV6-1 to TRBJ1-1, with no clear D. CDR1 is MNHNS and CDR2 is SASEGT in the germline V gene. The CDR3 spans 16 residues. The V gene lost 8 bases and the J gene lost 4 bases, with 23 bases spanning the gap. The CDR3 coding sequence is TGTGCCAGCGGAGATTGGACCGGTTTAAGTGTCACTGAAGCTTTCTTT. Amino acids: CASGDWTGLSVTEAFF.

This rearrangement joins TRBV2 to TRBJ1-6; D is perhaps TRBD1 (5 bases). Germline values: CDR1 SNHLY, CDR2 FYNNEI. V was cut by 6 bases and J by 6 bases, with 15 bases left in between. The CDR3 loop spans 15 amino acids. In DNA form, the CDR3 reads TGTGCCAGCAGCCCGACCCGGGGGTTTAATTCACCCCTCCACTTT. It yields the protein CASSPTRGFNSPLHF. Full variable domain (missing parts from reference TRBV2 and TRBJ1-6): EPEVTQTPSHQVTQMGQEVILRCVPISNHLYFYWYRQILGQKVEFLVSFYNNEISEKSEIFDDQFSVERPDGSNFTLKIRSTKLEDSAMYFCASSPTRGFNSPLHFGNGTRLTVT.

The chain recombines TRBV29-1 with TRBJ2-2; D not certain. CDR3 length: 12 residues. Trimming stripped 8 bases from V and 3 bases from J, with 10 bases between. Germline CDR1 is SQVTM and CDR2 is ANQGSEA. The CDR3 loop is CSLIQDTGELFF. The CDR3 coding sequence is TGCAGCCTAATTCAGGACACCGGGGAGCTGTTTTTT.

This CDR3 is CATSGAWGGTDTQYF. The CDR3 nucleotides read TGTGCCACCAGTGGGGCGTGGGGGGGCACAGATACGCAGTATTTT. The chain couples TRBV24-1 to TRBJ2-3, with a tentative D call TRBD2 (6 bases). The CDR3 runs to 15 residues. Germline V lookup: CDR1 KGHDR, CDR2 SFDVKD. The V and J ends lost 5 bases and 1 base respectively, with 12 bases between them.

This clonotype came up many times. In nucleotides, the CDR3 is TGTGCCAGCAGTGTGGCAGACGCAACTAATGAAAAACTGTTTTTT. Protein: CASSVADATNEKLFF. The rearrangement links TRBV25-1 to TRBJ1-4; D gene uncertain. The CDR3 runs 15 residues. Trimming left V 4 bases short and J 0 bases short, with 9 bases between. Per germline, CDR1 MGHDK and CDR2 SYGVNS.

This clonotype was seen ten or more times. The chain is built from TRBV25-1 and TRBJ2-3; D may be TRBD1 or TRBD2 (6 bases each). Trimming pared 6 bases from V and 3 bases from J, leaving 19 bases between. Germline lookup yields CDR1 MGHDK and CDR2 SYGVNS. The CDR3 has 16 amino acids. CDR3 DNA sequence: TGTGCCAGCAGCTTTGCGGGCAGGGGAGGAACAGATACGCAGTATTTT. Its protein is CASSFAGRGGTDTQYF.

CDR3 bases: TGCGCCAGCACGATCGACCGGGTCTACGAGCAGTACTTC. This gives the protein CASTIDRVYEQYF. The chain joins TRBV10-1 to TRBJ2-7; D remains unclear. V was trimmed by 7 bases and J by 3 bases, leaving 13 bases between them. The length of the CDR3 is 13 residues. Germline lookup yields CDR1 WNHNN and CDR2 SYGVQD (reference sequence).

This clonotype was seen ten or more times. The V call is TRBV9, the J call TRBJ2-1; D ambiguous. The germline V gene has CDR1 SGDLS and CDR2 YYNGEE. CDR3 length: 13 amino acids. Trimming pared 4 bases from V and 8 bases from J, leaving 13 bases between. CDR3 sequence: CASSPPLRHEQFF. The CDR3 coding sequence is TGTGCCAGCAGCCCACCGCTTCGTCATGAGCAGTTCTTC.

The chain has TRBV5-8 and TRBJ2-1; 7 nucleotides align to TRBD1. Germline CDR1 reads SGHTS; CDR2 reads YDEGEE. J was trimmed by 8 bases and V by 0 bases; bases with no gene match: 5. The CDR3 totals 14 residues. DNA of the CDR3: TGTGCCAGCAGCTTGGGACAGGGAGTCGATGAGCAGTTCTTC. Translated, it gives CASSLGQGVDEQFF.

The chain carries TRBV2 and TRBJ1-6; D is ambiguous. V lost 3 bases and J 9 bases, leaving 15 bases between the germline ends. CDR1 and CDR2 (germline): SNHLY, FYNNEI. This CDR3 is 15 amino acids long. CDR3 in DNA: TGTGCCAGCAGTGAGGGCCCCCGGTCGAGTTCACCCCTCCACTTT. Translating gives CASSEGPRSSSPLHF.

This clonotype was detected a few times. For the CDR3, the DNA is TGTGCCAGCAGTTTCGGGCAGATTCACGACGAGCAGTACTTC. This codes for CASSFGQIHDEQYF. The genes are TRBV27 and TRBJ2-7, with no clear D. The V gene lost 3 bases and the J gene lost 5 bases, with 14 bases spanning the gap. Germline-derived CDR1 and CDR2 are MNHEY and SMNVEV (reference sequence). This CDR3 spans 14 amino acids.

The V gene is TRBV24-1, the J gene TRBJ2-7, with a tentative D call TRBD1 (6 bases). Per the germline V gene, CDR1 is KGHDR and CDR2 is SFDVKD. Trimming left V 2 bases short and J 6 bases short, with 10 bases between. CDR3 length: 13 residues. The CDR3: CATSDSGHPEQYF. The CDR3 DNA reads TGTGCCACCAGTGATTCGGGACACCCCGAGCAGTACTTC.

The chain carries TRBV11-1 and TRBJ2-7; 7 nucleotides line up with TRBD2. V lost 5 bases and J lost 7; bases outside the gene matches: 20. Germline lookup yields CDR1 SGHAT and CDR2 FQDESV (reference sequence). This CDR3 comprises 17 residues. For the CDR3, the DNA is TGTGCCAGCAGCCCGCAACTAGCGACGAGCTCCTACAATGAGCAGTACTTC. This encodes CASSPQLATSSYNEQYF.

In its sample, this clonotype was seen many times. This chain joins TRBV2 and TRBJ1-5, with D possibly matching TRBD1 (6 bases). V lost 5 bases and J 2 bases, leaving 19 bases between the germline ends. Germline-derived CDR1 and CDR2 are SNHLY and FYNNEI. The length of the CDR3 is 17 residues. In nucleotides, the CDR3 is TGTGCCAGCAGTCACCCGACAGGAGATGTGGGCAATCAGCCCCAGCATTTT. Amino acid sequence: CASSHPTGDVGNQPQHF.

The sample holds a few counts of this clonotype. This chain connects TRBV25-1 to TRBJ2-3; 9 bases line up with TRBD2. The V gene's germline CDR1 is MGHDK and CDR2 SYGVNS. The CDR3 extends over 14 amino acids. After removal of 6 bases from V and 2 bases from J, the junction contained 3 bases not matched to a gene. Written as DNA, the CDR3 is TGTGCCAGCAGGATAGCGGGGGACACAGATACGCAGTATTTT. Its protein product is CASRIAGDTDTQYF.

This clonotype showed up just a few times. V and J are TRBV24-1 and TRBJ2-1; no definite D call. The CDR3 runs to 11 residues. V was pared by 2 bases and J by 8 bases, with 3 bases between. The germline gives CDR1 KGHDR, CDR2 SFDVKD. The CDR3 region is CATSDSYEQFF. The CDR3, as DNA: TGTGCCACCAGTGATTCCTATGAGCAGTTCTTC.

This clonotype has only a few counts. The chain employs TRBV10-2 and TRBJ1-2, with 8 positions matching TRBD1. V lost 2 bases, J lost 5 bases, and 4 bases stayed unmatched. Germline V gives CDR1 WSHSY, CDR2 SAAADI. The CDR3 length is 14 residues. The CDR3 DNA is TGCGCCAGCAGTGAGGACAGGGGTAAATATGGCTACACCTTC. As protein: CASSEDRGKYGYTF.

This rearrangement joins TRBV15 to TRBJ1-6; D perhaps matches TRBD1 (5 bases). Per the germline V gene, CDR1 is LNHNV and CDR2 is YYDKDF (reference sequence). V was cut by 0 bases and J by 14 bases, with 8 bases left in between. The CDR3 covers 12 residues. CDR3 DNA sequence: TGTGCCACCAGCAGAGAGGGGCCCACCCTCCACTTT. This codes for CATSREGPTLHF.

In this sample, this clonotype turned up many times. The chain employs TRBV25-1 and TRBJ2-3; 8 bases agree with TRBD2. Germline loops: CDR1 MGHDK, CDR2 SYGVNS. This CDR3 comprises 15 residues. The J segment lost 2 bases and the V segment lost 4 bases, leaving 5 bases of the junction unmatched. The CDR3 sequence: CASSALAGFTDTQYF. As DNA, the CDR3 is TGTGCCAGCAGTGCCCTAGCGGGTTTCACAGATACGCAGTATTTT.

This chain joins TRBV9 and TRBJ2-3; perhaps TRBD2 as D (6 bases). Trimming stripped 0 bases from V and 1 base from J, with 12 bases between. Germline V CDR1 and CDR2: SGDLS, YYNGEE. CDR3 length equals 16 residues. In DNA form, the CDR3 reads TGTGCCAGCAGCGTAGGAGGAGGGGAAGGCACAGATACGCAGTATTTT. As protein: CASSVGGGEGTDTQYF.

This clonotype has ten or more counts. V and J are TRBV20-1 and TRBJ2-1; 9 bases align to TRBD2. The CDR3 extends over 14 amino acids. J gave up 4 bases and V 7 bases, and 8 bases lay outside the gene matches. Germline V lookup: CDR1 DFQATT, CDR2 SNEGSKA (reference sequence). The CDR3 reads CSVRSSGEYNEQFF. CDR3 nucleotide sequence: TGCAGTGTTCGATCTAGCGGGGAGTACAATGAGCAGTTCTTC.

This clonotype came up many times. V is TRBV15 and J is TRBJ1-1; D may be TRBD1 (5 bases). V was trimmed by 5 bases and J by 11 bases, leaving 12 bases between them. The CDR3 sequence is 11 residues long. The germline CDR1 and CDR2 sequences are LNHNV and YYDKDF (reference sequence). The CDR3 sequence is CATSGGTRAFF. The CDR3 nucleotides read TGTGCCACCAGCGGGGGGACGAGGGCTTTCTTT.

Only a few counts were recorded for this clonotype. The junction shows a germline mismatch at one end, possibly a read error. V and J are TRBV19 and TRBJ1-5; a possible D gene is TRBD1 (6 bases). Germline V gene sequence: CDR1 LNHDA, CDR2 SQIVND (reference sequence). The CDR3 sequence is 14 residues long. The CDR3 spells CASSIGVRGQPRHF. The CDR3, as DNA: TGTGCCAGTAGTATAGGAGTCAGGGGTCAGCCCCGGCATTTT.

At least ten counts were recorded for this clonotype. The rearrangement links TRBV13 to TRBJ1-1; D call uncertain. The CDR3 length is 14 residues. Germline V gene data show CDR1 as PRHDT and CDR2 as FYEKMQ (reference sequence). Trimming shortened V by 5 bases and J by 4 bases, and 14 bases separated the two germline ends. CDR3 protein: CASSVDDTGTEAFF. Here the CDR3 DNA reads TGTGCCAGCAGCGTTGACGATACGGGCACTGAAGCTTTCTTT.

Remarks on this clonotype: A read error may be the cause here, since a much bigger clone is one base away. This chain uses TRBV12-3 or TRBV12-4 with TRBJ1-1, with D unresolved. The CDR3 has 12 amino acids. The CDR3 is CASSDPREEALF. CDR3 coding DNA: TGTGCCAGCAGTGATCCCCGTGAGGAAGCTTTATTT.

This clonotype came up many times. V and J are TRBV7-6 and TRBJ2-7; D gene uncertain. Germline CDR1 and CDR2: SGHVS and FNYEAQ. There are 15 residues in the CDR3. Trimming took 2 bases from V and 0 from J, leaving 11 bases between them. CDR3 sequence reads: CASSLSPTTSYEQYF. The CDR3 DNA follows: TGTGCCAGCAGCTTAAGTCCGACAACCTCCTACGAGCAGTACTTC. The entire variable domain, with the rest obtained from reference TRBV7-6 and TRBJ2-7, is as follows: GAGVSQSPRYKVTKRGQDVALRCDPISGHVSLYWYRQALGQGPEFLTYFNYEAQQDKSGLPNDRFSAERPEGSISTLTIQRTEQRDSAMYRCASSLSPTTSYEQYFGPGTRLTVT.

This clonotype was found a few times. The chain links TRBV28 to TRBJ1-2, with D perhaps matching TRBD1 (6 bases). Trimming pared 5 bases from V and 4 bases from J, leaving 11 bases between. This CDR3 spans 13 amino acids. Germline V gives CDR1 MDHEN, CDR2 SYDVKM. The CDR3 nucleotides are TGTGCCAGCAGTCCTACAGGGTTCTATGGCTACACCTTC. Translated: CASSPTGFYGYTF.

CDR3 amino acids: CATSEGASGHNEQFF. In DNA form, the CDR3 reads TGTGCCACCAGTGAAGGGGCTAGCGGTCACAATGAGCAGTTCTTC. V is TRBV24-1 and J is TRBJ2-1; TRBD2 matches at 7 bases. Germline CDR1 KGHDR, CDR2 SFDVKD. J gave up 5 bases and V 4 bases, and 7 bases lay outside the gene matches. The CDR3 is 15 residues long.

This clonotype was counted many times. The chain's CDR3 is CATSDPGTGDNEQYF. CDR3 bases: TGTGCCACCAGTGATCCCGGGACAGGGGATAACGAGCAGTACTTC. The chain couples TRBV24-1 to TRBJ2-7; 10 bases agree with TRBD1. Trimming at V came to 3 bases and at J to 5 bases, leaving 6 bases not matched to a gene. The CDR3 is 15 amino acids. Germline assignment: CDR1 KGHDR and CDR2 SFDVKD.